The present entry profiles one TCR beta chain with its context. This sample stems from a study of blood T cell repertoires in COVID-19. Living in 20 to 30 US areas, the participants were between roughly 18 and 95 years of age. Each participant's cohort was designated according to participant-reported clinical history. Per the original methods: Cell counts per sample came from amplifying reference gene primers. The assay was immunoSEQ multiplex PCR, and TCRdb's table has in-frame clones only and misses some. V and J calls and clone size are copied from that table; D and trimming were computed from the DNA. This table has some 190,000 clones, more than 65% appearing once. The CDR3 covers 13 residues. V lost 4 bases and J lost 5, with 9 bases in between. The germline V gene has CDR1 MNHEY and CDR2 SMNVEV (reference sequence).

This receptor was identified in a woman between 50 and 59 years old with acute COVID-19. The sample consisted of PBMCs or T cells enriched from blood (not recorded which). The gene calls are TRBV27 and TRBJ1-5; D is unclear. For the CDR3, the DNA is TGTGCCAGCAGTTCCCAGGAATATCAGCCCCAGCATTTT. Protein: CASSSQEYQPQHF.